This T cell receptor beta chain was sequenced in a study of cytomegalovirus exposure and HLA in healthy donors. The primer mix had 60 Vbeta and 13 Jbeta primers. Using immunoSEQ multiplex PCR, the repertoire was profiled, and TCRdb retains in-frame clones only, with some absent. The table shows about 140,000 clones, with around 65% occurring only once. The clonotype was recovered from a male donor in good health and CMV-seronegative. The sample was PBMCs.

The CDR3 spells CATSRPVPGLAVDTQYF. For the CDR3, the DNA is TGTGCCACCAGCAGACCTGTCCCGGGACTAGCGGTAGATACGCAGTATTTT. The V call is TRBV15, the J call TRBJ2-3; 11 bases are shared with TRBD2. There are 17 residues in the CDR3. The V segment lost 2 bases and the J segment 5 bases; nucleotides outside the gene matches: 9. Germline V gene lookup returns CDR1 LNHNV and CDR2 YYDKDF (reference sequence).